The rows below give T cell receptor beta chains drawn from one sample of a study of T-cell reconstitution after alpha-beta-depleted transplantation in children. In TCRdb, the PCR reads were re-called with MiXCR into one record per CDR3 protein. The data contain a few hundred thousand distinct CDR3 sequences, about an eighth of them singletons. Sequenced here: PBMCs, mostly from graft donor cells, sampled 360 days after TCRalphabeta/CD19-depleted stem cell transplant. These receptors were taken from a male patient aged 10-17 years who had a stem cell transplant for acute myeloid leukemia, so the T cells may come from the graft donor. CDR3s include the opening cysteine and the closing phenylalanine or tryptophan. D genes are given only for firm matches. Expanded clones are given a class, and other clones once, few, many or no size at all.

clone_size | j_call | v_call | d_call | cdr3_aa | cdr3_nt
few | TRBJ2-7 | TRBV7-8 | NA | CASSLGSLANEQYF | TGTGCCAGCAGCTTAGGTAGTCTAGCGAACGAGCAGTACTTC
few | TRBJ2-2 | TRBV3-1 | TRBD1 | CAFLGGKGTGELFF | TGTGCCTTTCTAGGGGGCAAGGGGACCGGGGAGCTGTTTTTT
many | TRBJ2-3 | TRBV5-1 | TRBD2 | CASSSSLAGPGYTQYF | TGCGCCAGCAGCTCATCACTAGCGGGGCCCGGATATACGCAGTATTTT
many | TRBJ2-3 | TRBV28 | NA | CASSPSGWGDTQYF | TGTGCCAGCAGCCCAAGCGGGTGGGGAGATACGCAGTATTTT
many | TRBJ2-5 | TRBV20-1 | NA | CSARDGGMIETQYF | TGCAGTGCTAGAGATGGGGGGATGATAGAGACCCAGTACTTC
NA | TRBJ2-5 | TRBV6-2/TRBV6-3 | NA | CASSHPEGRVIVETQYF | TGTGCCAGCAGTCACCCCGAGGGCAGGGTAATTGTAGAGACCCAGTACTTC
few | TRBJ2-2 | TRBV7-3 | TRBD1 | CASSLGRGTGRTGELFF | TGTGCCAGCAGCTTAGGGCGCGGGACAGGACGTACCGGGGAGCTGTTTTTT
few | TRBJ2-7 | TRBV4-3 | NA | CASSPGRAYEQYF | TGCGCCAGCAGCCCAGGCAGGGCCTACGAGCAGTACTTC
many | TRBJ2-7 | TRBV20-1 | NA | CSASLSVYEQYF | TGCAGTGCTAGCTTATCGGTCTACGAGCAGTACTTC
few | TRBJ1-5 | TRBV28 | NA | CASQAPLRDSNQPQHF | TGTGCCAGCCAGGCGCCCCTCCGGGACAGCAATCAGCCCCAGCATTTT
few | TRBJ2-3 | TRBV7-3 | NA | CASSSAQTDTQYF | TGTGCCAGCAGCTCAGCTCAGACAGATACGCAGTATTTT
many | TRBJ1-4 | TRBV29-1 | NA | CSVGSGKLFF | TGCAGCGTTGGGAGCGGAAAACTGTTTTTT
NA | TRBJ2-2 | TRBV28 | NA | CASSVLPGTGELFF | TGTGCCAGCAGTGTTCTACCTGGCACCGGGGAGCTGTTTTTT
few | TRBJ2-6 | TRBV5-1 | TRBD1 | CASSLRFGDRVLSGANVLTF | TGCGCCAGCAGCTTGAGGTTTGGGGACAGGGTTCTCTCTGGGGCCAACGTCCTGACTTTC
few | TRBJ2-1 | TRBV5-1 | NA | CASSLAWDFVRVGYNEQFF | TGCGCCAGCAGCTTGGCCTGGGACTTCGTAAGGGTGGGGTACAATGAGCAGTTCTTC
NA | TRBJ2-2 | TRBV7-9 | NA | CASNGFVNTGELFF | TGTGCCAGTAACGGGTTTGTGAACACCGGGGAGCTGTTTTTT
NA | TRBJ2-7 | TRBV4-3 | NA | CASSLAVRSYEQYF | TGCGCCAGCAGCTTAGCGGTACGGTCTTACGAGCAGTACTTC
few | TRBJ2-3 | TRBV11-2 | NA | CASSLGAISTDTQYF | TGTGCCAGCAGCCTGGGGGCTATCAGCACAGATACGCAGTATTTT
NA | TRBJ2-3 | TRBV5-5 | NA | CASTPYAGPDTQYF | TGTGCCAGCACCCCCTATGCGGGGCCAGATACGCAGTATTTT
NA | TRBJ1-5 | TRBV5-1 | NA | CASRSGLGNQPQHF | TGCGCCAGCAGATCCGGGCTGGGCAATCAGCCCCAGCATTTT
NA | TRBJ2-7 | TRBV5-1 | NA | CASSPIGTPAYEQYF | TGCGCCAGCAGCCCAATCGGGACACCTGCCTACGAGCAGTACTTC
NA | TRBJ2-7 | TRBV12-3/TRBV12-4 | NA | CASRPTATYEQYF | TGTGCCAGCAGGCCGACAGCCACCTACGAGCAGTACTTC
many | TRBJ1-5 | TRBV12-3/TRBV12-4 | NA | CASSKNQPQHF | TGTGCCAGCAGTAAAAATCAGCCCCAGCATTTT
few | TRBJ2-4 | TRBV9 | TRBD2 | CASSVDGGLAGGPIALAKNIQYF | TGTGCCAGCAGCGTAGATGGCGGACTAGCGGGAGGGCCGATAGCACTAGCCAAAAACATTCAGTACTTC
NA | TRBJ2-5 | TRBV6-5 | TRBD2 | CASSYLGTSGAGETQYF | TGTGCCAGCAGTTACCTGGGGACTAGCGGGGCTGGAGAGACCCAGTACTTC
NA | TRBJ2-7 | TRBV20-1 | NA | CSAFQRYEQYF | TGCAGTGCTTTCCAAAGGTACGAGCAGTACTTC
many | TRBJ2-7 | TRBV6-2/TRBV6-3 | NA | CASRGTASYEQYF | TGTGCCAGCCGGGGGACAGCCTCCTACGAGCAGTACTTC
NA | TRBJ2-5 | TRBV3-1 | NA | CASSKDRSGAGQETQYF | TGTGCCAGCTCCAAAGACAGGAGCGGAGCCGGGCAAGAGACCCAGTACTTC
few | TRBJ2-1 | TRBV28 | NA | CASSLSSLGKGYNEQFF | TGTGCCAGCAGTTTATCTTCTTTGGGGAAGGGGTACAATGAGCAGTTCTTC
few | TRBJ2-3 | TRBV20-1 | TRBD2 | CSACGTSGTDTQYF | TGCAGTGCTTGTGGGACTAGCGGCACAGATACGCAGTATTTT
few | TRBJ2-1 | TRBV15 | TRBD2 | CATSSHPGGSYNEQFF | TGTGCCACCAGCAGTCACCCGGGAGGCTCCTACAATGAGCAGTTCTTC
NA | TRBJ2-7 | TRBV28 | NA | CASSITSLVQEQYF | TGTGCCAGCAGTATTACTAGCCTCGTTCAGGAGCAGTACTTC
many | TRBJ2-5 | TRBV29-1 | TRBD2 | CSGGTSGSAETQYF | TGCAGCGGCGGGACTAGCGGGAGTGCAGAGACCCAGTACTTC
few | TRBJ2-7 | TRBV7-6 | TRBD2 | CASSLGKGGPYEQYF | TGTGCCAGCAGCTTAGGGAAGGGAGGGCCCTACGAGCAGTACTTC
NA | TRBJ2-7 | TRBV20-1 | TRBD2 | CSARFGGGPYEQYF | TGCAGTGCTAGATTTGGGGGAGGGCCCTACGAGCAGTACTTC
few | TRBJ2-1 | TRBV6-2/TRBV6-3 | TRBD2 | CATSGGEQFF | TGTGCCACTTCGGGGGGTGAGCAGTTCTTC
many | TRBJ2-3 | TRBV7-2 | NA | CATLKELLSTDTQYF | TGTGCCACCTTAAAGGAATTGCTGTCCACAGATACGCAGTATTTT
few | TRBJ2-1 | TRBV6-1 | TRBD1 | CAILLRQGSHNEQFF | TGTGCCATCCTTCTTAGACAGGGTTCCCACAATGAGCAGTTCTTC
NA | TRBJ2-1 | TRBV20-1 | TRBD2 | CSAFAGVNHNEQFF | TGCAGTGCCTTCGCGGGAGTGAACCACAATGAGCAGTTCTTC
NA | TRBJ2-7 | TRBV6-5 | TRBD2 | CASSYGSSGRAYEQYF | TGTGCCAGCAGTTACGGCTCTAGCGGGCGAGCCTACGAGCAGTACTTC
many | TRBJ1-2 | TRBV4-3 | NA | CASSQVPGWYTF | TGCGCCAGCAGCCAAGTTCCAGGATGGTACACCTTC
few | TRBJ2-7 | TRBV28 | NA | CASSFLTRGYYEQYF | TGTGCCAGCAGTTTTTTGACCCGAGGATACTACGAGCAGTACTTC
few | TRBJ2-2 | TRBV7-9 | NA | CASSNALATGELFF | TGTGCCAGCAGCAATGCGCTAGCCACCGGGGAGCTGTTTTTT
NA | TRBJ2-1 | TRBV7-2 | TRBD2 | CASSLIVLAGEKREQFF | TGTGCCAGCAGCTTAATTGTACTAGCGGGAGAGAAGCGTGAGCAGTTCTTC
NA | TRBJ2-1 | TRBV14 | NA | CASSQARFAPDRNEQFF | TGTGCCAGCAGCCAAGCCCGTTTCGCCCCGGATAGGAATGAGCAGTTCTTC
many | TRBJ2-2 | TRBV7-8 | NA | CASSQMPGELFF | TGTGCCAGCAGCCAGATGCCCGGGGAGCTGTTTTTT
few | TRBJ2-7 | TRBV10-3 | TRBD2 | CAISVLAESSYEQYF | TGTGCCATCAGTGTACTAGCGGAGAGCTCCTACGAGCAGTACTTC
NA | TRBJ2-7 | TRBV12-3/TRBV12-4 | TRBD1 | CASSRWDRSAYEQYF | TGTGCCAGCAGCCGTTGGGACAGGTCCGCATACGAGCAGTACTTC